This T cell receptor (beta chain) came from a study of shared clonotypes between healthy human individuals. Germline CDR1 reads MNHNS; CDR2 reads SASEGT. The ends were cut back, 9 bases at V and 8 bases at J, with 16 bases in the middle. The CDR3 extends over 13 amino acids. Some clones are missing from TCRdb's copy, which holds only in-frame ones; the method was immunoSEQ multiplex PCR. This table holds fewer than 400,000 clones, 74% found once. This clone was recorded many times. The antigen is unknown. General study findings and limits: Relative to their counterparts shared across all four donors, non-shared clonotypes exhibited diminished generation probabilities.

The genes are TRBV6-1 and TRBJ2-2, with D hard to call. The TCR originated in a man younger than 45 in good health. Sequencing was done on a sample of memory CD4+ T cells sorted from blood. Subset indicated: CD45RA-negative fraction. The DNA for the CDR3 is TGTGCCAGGAGAGAGATAGGGTCGGGGGAGCTGTTTTTT. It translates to CARREIGSGELFF.